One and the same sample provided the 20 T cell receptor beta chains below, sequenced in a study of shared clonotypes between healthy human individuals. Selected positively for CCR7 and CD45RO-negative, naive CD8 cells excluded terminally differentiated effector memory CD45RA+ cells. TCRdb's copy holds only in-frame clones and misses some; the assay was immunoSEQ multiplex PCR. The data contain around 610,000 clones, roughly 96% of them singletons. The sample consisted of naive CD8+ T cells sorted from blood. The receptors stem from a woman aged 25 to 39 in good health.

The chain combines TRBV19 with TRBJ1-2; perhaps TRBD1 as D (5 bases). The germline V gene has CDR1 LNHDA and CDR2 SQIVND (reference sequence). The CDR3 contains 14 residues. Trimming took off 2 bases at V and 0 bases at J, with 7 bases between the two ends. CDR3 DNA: TGTGCCAGTAGTATACAGGGCTCTAACTATGGCTACACCTTC. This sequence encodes CASSIQGSNYGYTF.

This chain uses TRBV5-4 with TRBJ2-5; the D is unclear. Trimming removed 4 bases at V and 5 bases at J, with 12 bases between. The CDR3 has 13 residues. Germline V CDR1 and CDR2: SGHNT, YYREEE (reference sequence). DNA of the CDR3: TGTGCCAGCAGCCCAGCTGCTTCTGAGACCCAGTACTTC. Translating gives CASSPAASETQYF.

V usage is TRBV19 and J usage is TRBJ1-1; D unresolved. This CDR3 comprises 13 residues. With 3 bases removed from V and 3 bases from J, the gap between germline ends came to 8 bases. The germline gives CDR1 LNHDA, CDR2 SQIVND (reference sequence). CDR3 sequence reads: CASSMAPHTEAFF. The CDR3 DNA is TGTGCCAGTAGTATGGCACCGCACACTGAAGCTTTCTTT.

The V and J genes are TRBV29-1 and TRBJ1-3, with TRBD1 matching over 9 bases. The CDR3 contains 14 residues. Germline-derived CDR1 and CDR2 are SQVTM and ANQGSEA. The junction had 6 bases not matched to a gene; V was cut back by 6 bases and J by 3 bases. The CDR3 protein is CSVRNRGLGNTIYF. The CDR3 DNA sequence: TGCAGCGTGAGAAACAGGGGGCTTGGAAACACCATATATTTT.

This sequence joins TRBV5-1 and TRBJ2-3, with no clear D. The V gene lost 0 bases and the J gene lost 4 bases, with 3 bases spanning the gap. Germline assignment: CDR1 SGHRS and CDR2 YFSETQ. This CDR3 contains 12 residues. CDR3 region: CASSLVSDTQYF. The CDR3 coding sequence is TGCGCCAGCAGCTTGGTATCAGATACGCAGTATTTT.

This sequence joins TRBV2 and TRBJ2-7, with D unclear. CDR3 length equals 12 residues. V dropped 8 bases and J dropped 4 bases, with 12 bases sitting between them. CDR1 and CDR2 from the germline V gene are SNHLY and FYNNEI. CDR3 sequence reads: CASLLLSYEQYF. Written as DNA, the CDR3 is TGTGCCAGCCTGCTTCTATCTTACGAGCAGTACTTC.

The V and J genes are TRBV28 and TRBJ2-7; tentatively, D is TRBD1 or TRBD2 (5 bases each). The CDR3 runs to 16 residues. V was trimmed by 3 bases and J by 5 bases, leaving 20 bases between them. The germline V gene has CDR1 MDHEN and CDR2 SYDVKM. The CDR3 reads CASSFSLTGTTHEQYF. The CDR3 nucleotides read TGTGCCAGCAGTTTTTCGTTGACCGGGACCACGCACGAGCAGTACTTC. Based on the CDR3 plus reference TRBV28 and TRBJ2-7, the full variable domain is DVKVTQSSRYLVKRTGEKVFLECVQDMDHENMFWYRQDPGLGLRLIYFSYDVKMKEKGDIPEGYSVSREKKERFSLILESASTNQTSMYLCASSFSLTGTTHEQYFGPGTRLTVT.

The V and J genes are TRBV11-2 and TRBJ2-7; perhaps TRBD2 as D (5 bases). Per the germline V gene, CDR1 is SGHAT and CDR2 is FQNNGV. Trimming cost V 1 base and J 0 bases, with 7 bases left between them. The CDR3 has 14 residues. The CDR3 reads CASSLVAGSYEQYF. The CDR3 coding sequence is TGTGCCAGCAGCTTAGTGGCGGGCTCCTACGAGCAGTACTTC.

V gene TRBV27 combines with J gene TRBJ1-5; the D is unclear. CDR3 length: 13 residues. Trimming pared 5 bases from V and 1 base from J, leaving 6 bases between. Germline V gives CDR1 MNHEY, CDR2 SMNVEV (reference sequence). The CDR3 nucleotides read TGTGCCAGCAGTCTACAAAGCAATCAGCCCCAGCATTTT. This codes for CASSLQSNQPQHF.

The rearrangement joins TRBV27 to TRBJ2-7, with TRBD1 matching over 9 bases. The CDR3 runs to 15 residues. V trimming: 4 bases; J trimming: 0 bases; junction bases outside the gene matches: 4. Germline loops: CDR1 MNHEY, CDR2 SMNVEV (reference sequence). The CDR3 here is CASSSGQGSSYEQYF. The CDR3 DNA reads TGTGCCAGCAGTTCGGGACAGGGAAGCTCCTACGAGCAGTACTTC.

The CDR3 loop is CASSEAVGMDTEAFF. CDR3 DNA: TGTGCCAGCAGTGAAGCGGTGGGTATGGACACTGAAGCTTTCTTT. The V gene is TRBV6-1, the J gene TRBJ1-1; D is uncertain. The CDR3 runs to 15 residues. CDR1 is MNHNS and CDR2 is SASEGT in the germline V gene. V lost 0 bases and J lost 3, with 11 bases in between.

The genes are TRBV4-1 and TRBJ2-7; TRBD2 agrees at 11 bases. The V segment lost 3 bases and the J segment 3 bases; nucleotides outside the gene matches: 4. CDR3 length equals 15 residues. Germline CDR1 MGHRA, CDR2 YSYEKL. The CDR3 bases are TGCGCCAGCAGCCACCTAGCGGGAGGACACTACGAGCAGTACTTC. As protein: CASSHLAGGHYEQYF.

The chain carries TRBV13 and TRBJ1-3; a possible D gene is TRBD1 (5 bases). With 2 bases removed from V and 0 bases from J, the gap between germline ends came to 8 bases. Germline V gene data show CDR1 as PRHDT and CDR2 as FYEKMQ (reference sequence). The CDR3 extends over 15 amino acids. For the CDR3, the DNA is TGTGCCAGCAGCTTACGAGGGGCCTCTGGAAACACCATATATTTT. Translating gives CASSLRGASGNTIYF. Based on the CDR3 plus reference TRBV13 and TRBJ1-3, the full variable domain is AAGVIQSPRHLIKEKRETATLKCYPIPRHDTVYWYQQGPGQDPQFLISFYEKMQSDKGSIPDRFSAQQFSDYHSELNMSSLELGDSALYFCASSLRGASGNTIYFGEGSWLTVV.

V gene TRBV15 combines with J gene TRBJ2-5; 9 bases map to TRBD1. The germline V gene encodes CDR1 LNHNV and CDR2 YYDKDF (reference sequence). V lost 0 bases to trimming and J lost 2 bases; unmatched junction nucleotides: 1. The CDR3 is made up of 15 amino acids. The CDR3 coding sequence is TGTGCCACCAGCAGAGAAGGACAGGGGCAAGAGACCCAGTACTTC. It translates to CATSREGQGQETQYF.

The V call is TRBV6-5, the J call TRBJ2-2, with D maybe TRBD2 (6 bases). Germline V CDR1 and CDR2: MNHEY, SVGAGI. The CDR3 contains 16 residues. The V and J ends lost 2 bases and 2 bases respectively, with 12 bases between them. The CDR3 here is CASSYGVAENTGELFF. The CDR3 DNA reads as TGTGCCAGCAGTTACGGGGTAGCGGAAAACACCGGGGAGCTGTTTTTT.

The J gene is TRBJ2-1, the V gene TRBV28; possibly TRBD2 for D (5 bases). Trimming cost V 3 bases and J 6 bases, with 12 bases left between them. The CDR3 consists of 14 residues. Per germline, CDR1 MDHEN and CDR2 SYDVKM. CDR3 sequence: CASSFEGRVNEQFF. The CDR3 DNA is TGTGCCAGCAGTTTCGAGGGCCGGGTCAATGAGCAGTTCTTC.

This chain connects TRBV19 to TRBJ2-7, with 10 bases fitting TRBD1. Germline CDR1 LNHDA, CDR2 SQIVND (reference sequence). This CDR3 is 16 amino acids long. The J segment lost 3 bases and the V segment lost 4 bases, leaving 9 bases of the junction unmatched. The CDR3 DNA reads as TGTGCCAGTAGTACCACCGGGACAGGGGCCCTCTACGAGCAGTACTTC. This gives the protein CASSTTGTGALYEQYF.

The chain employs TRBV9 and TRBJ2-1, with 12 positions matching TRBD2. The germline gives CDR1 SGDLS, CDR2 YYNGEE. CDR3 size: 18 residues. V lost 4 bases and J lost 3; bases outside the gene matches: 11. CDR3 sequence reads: CASSLTFGTSGLYNEQFF. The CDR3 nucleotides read TGTGCCAGCAGCCTAACCTTCGGGACTAGCGGGCTCTACAATGAGCAGTTCTTC.

The CDR3 loop reads CASSQEISAHREGYTF. The DNA of the CDR3 is TGTGCCAGCAGCCAAGAGATCTCGGCTCACAGGGAAGGCTACACCTTC. The chain carries TRBV14 and TRBJ1-2, with D perhaps TRBD1 (6 bases). V lost 0 bases and J 8 bases, leaving 19 bases between the germline ends. Germline V gives CDR1 SGHDN, CDR2 FVKESK. CDR3 length equals 16 residues.

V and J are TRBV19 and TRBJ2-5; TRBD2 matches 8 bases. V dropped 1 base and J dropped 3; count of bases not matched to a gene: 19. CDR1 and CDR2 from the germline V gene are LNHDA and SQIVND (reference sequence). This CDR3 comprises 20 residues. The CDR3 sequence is CASSIGPTVAGRDVKETQYF. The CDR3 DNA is TGTGCCAGTAGTATAGGTCCTACGGTAGCCGGGAGGGATGTAAAAGAGACCCAGTACTTC.